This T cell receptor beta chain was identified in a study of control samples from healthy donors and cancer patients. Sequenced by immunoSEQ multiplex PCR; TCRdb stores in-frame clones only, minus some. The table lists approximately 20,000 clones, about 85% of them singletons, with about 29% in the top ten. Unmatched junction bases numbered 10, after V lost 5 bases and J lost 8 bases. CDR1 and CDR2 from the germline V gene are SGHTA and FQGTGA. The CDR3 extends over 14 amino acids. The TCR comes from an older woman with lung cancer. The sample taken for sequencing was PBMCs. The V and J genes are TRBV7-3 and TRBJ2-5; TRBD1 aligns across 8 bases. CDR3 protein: CASSRGTGLDTQYF. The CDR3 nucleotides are TGTGCCAGCAGCCGAGGGACAGGCCTCGACACCCAGTACTTC. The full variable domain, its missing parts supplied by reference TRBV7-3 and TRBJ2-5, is GAGVSQTPSNKVTEKGKYVELRCDPISGHTALYWYRQSLGQGPEFLIYFQGTGAADDSGLPNDRFFAVRPEGSVSTLKIQRTERGDSAVYLCASSRGTGLDTQYFGPGTRLLVL.